The 13 T cell receptor beta chains given below trace back to one sample, sequenced in a study of technical replicates of blood from a handful of donors. Some clones are missing from TCRdb's copy, which holds only in-frame ones; the method was immunoSEQ multiplex PCR. This sample has just under 85,000 clones, with roughly nine tenths found just once. The material sequenced was T cells isolated from PBMCs. The receptors were sampled from a human donor in good health.

The chain links TRBV5-8 to TRBJ1-1, with no clear D. This CDR3 has 14 residues. Germline V gene sequence: CDR1 SGHTS, CDR2 YDEGEE. The V and J ends lost 3 bases and 1 base respectively, with 10 bases between them. The CDR3 DNA reads as TGTGCCAGCAGCTGGGTACGGGGGAACACTGAAGCTTTCTTT. The encoded protein is CASSWVRGNTEAFF.

V usage is TRBV7-2 and J usage is TRBJ2-3, with D maybe TRBD2 (7 bases). CDR3 length: 16 residues. Germline V lookup: CDR1 SGHTA, CDR2 FQGNSA. The germline V and J ends were trimmed by 3 bases and 3 bases, with 16 bases remaining between them. Here the CDR3 DNA reads TGTGCCAGCAGCTTTGCGGGACTAAGGGGGACAGATACGCAGTATTTT. Translation gives CASSFAGLRGTDTQYF. Using reference TRBV7-2 and TRBJ2-3 for the parts outside the CDR3, the full variable domain is GAGVSQSPSNKVTEKGKDVELRCDPISGHTALYWYRQSLGQGLEFLIYFQGNSAPDKSGLPSDRFSAERTGGSVSTLTIQRTQQEDSAVYLCASSFAGLRGTDTQYFGPGTRLTVL.

A single count supports this clone. The chain has TRBV28 and TRBJ1-3; a possible D gene is TRBD1 (5 bases). This CDR3 has 15 amino acids. In germline, CDR1 is MDHEN, CDR2 SYDVKM. With 2 bases removed from V and 4 bases from J, the gap between germline ends came to 12 bases. CDR3 coding DNA: TGTGCCAGCAGTTTACAGGGTTTTGGAGGAAACACCATATATTTT. Translation: CASSLQGFGGNTIYF.

The count of this clone is one. V usage is TRBV7-7 and J usage is TRBJ2-3, with D possibly TRBD1 on 6 matching bases. Per the germline V gene, CDR1 is SSHAT and CDR2 is FNYEAQ (reference sequence). With 5 bases removed from V and 3 bases from J, the gap between germline ends came to 18 bases. The CDR3 is made up of 16 amino acids. Written as DNA, the CDR3 is TGTGCCAGCAGCCCAGACTACAGGGAAAGGACAGATACGCAGTATTTT. Translating it yields CASSPDYRERTDTQYF. Using reference TRBV7-7 and TRBJ2-3 for the parts outside the CDR3, the full variable domain is GAGVSQSPRYKVTKRGQDVTLRCDPISSHATLYWYQQALGQGPEFLTYFNYEAQPDKSGLPSDRFSAERPEGSISTLTIQRTEQRDSAMYRCASSPDYRERTDTQYFGPGTRLTVL.

The V and J genes are TRBV5-1 and TRBJ1-1; TRBD1 is a possible D gene (5 bases). V lost 3 bases and J 11 bases, leaving 20 bases between the germline ends. The length of the CDR3 is 14 residues. The V gene's germline CDR1 is SGHRS and CDR2 YFSETQ. For the CDR3, the DNA is TGCGCCAGCAGCTCGGATAGTGCAGGGAGGTCGGCTTTCTTT. Translating it yields CASSSDSAGRSAFF. The full variable domain, in which reference TRBV5-1 and TRBJ1-1 provide the parts outside the CDR3, is KAGVTQTPRYLIKTRGQQVTLSCSPISGHRSVSWYQQTPGQGLQFLFEYFSETQRNKGNFPGRFSGRQFSNSRSEMNVSTLELGDSALYLCASSSDSAGRSAFFGQGTRLTVV.

V is TRBV29-1 and J is TRBJ2-7, with 7 nucleotides matching TRBD1. The CDR3 loop spans 15 amino acids. With V trimmed by 3 bases and J by 5 bases, 13 bases remained unmatched. The germline V gene encodes CDR1 SQVTM and CDR2 ANQGSEA. DNA for the CDR3: TGCAGCGTTGAGTTATTGACAGGGAGAATGAACGAGCAGTACTTC. Its protein is CSVELLTGRMNEQYF.

This clone was recorded a few times. The chain recombines TRBV4-1 with TRBJ1-1; a possible D gene is TRBD1 (6 bases). The CDR3 has 15 residues. V was pared by 2 bases and J by 11 bases, with 21 bases between. Germline CDR1 reads MGHRA; CDR2 reads YSYEKL. Here the CDR3 reads CASSQPQPGTSYAFF. CDR3 nucleotides: TGCGCCAGCAGCCAACCCCAACCCGGGACAAGCTATGCTTTCTTT.

This rearrangement joins TRBV18 to TRBJ1-4; 8 nucleotides match TRBD1. The germline V gene encodes CDR1 KGHSH and CDR2 LQKENI. This CDR3 has 16 residues. J gave up 8 bases and V 2 bases, and 10 bases lay outside the gene matches. CDR3 bases: TGTGCCAGCTCACCAAAACTGGACAGGGACGGAGAAAAACTGTTTTTT. It translates to CASSPKLDRDGEKLFF.

V gene TRBV18 combines with J gene TRBJ2-3, with no clear D. Germline values: CDR1 KGHSH, CDR2 LQKENI. Trimming removed 3 bases from V and 0 bases from J, with 13 bases in between. The CDR3 is 16 residues long. This chain's CDR3 is CASSPSYVASTDTQYF. The CDR3 DNA reads TGTGCCAGCTCACCGTCTTATGTGGCTAGCACAGATACGCAGTATTTT.

The CDR3 bases are TGTGCCAGCAGCTTAGATCAGGACAGGGACCTCTCCTACAATGAGCAGTTCTTC. Amino acid sequence: CASSLDQDRDLSYNEQFF. The V gene is TRBV13, the J gene TRBJ2-1; 8 positions match TRBD1. The CDR3 is 18 amino acids. V gave up 1 base and J gave up 0 bases; unmatched junction bases: 8. Germline V gene sequence: CDR1 PRHDT, CDR2 FYEKMQ (reference sequence).

A few counts support this clone. The chain uses TRBV9 and TRBJ2-7; 11 positions match TRBD2. There are 18 residues in the CDR3. V lost 0 bases, J lost 3 bases, and 11 bases stayed unmatched. Germline V gives CDR1 SGDLS, CDR2 YYNGEE. In nucleotides, the CDR3 is TGTGCCAGCAGCGTAGGGCCCGCTACTAGCGGGGGATTCTACGAGCAGTACTTC. As protein: CASSVGPATSGGFYEQYF.

CDR3 nucleotides: TGTGCCAGCAGCTCGACCGGGAAGGATAATGAAAAACTGTTTTTT. Amino acids: CASSSTGKDNEKLFF. The chain employs TRBV7-9 and TRBJ1-4; D is uncertain. The CDR3 length is 15 residues. Trimming shortened V by 4 bases and J by 4 bases, and 13 bases separated the two germline ends. The V gene's germline CDR1 is SEHNR and CDR2 FQNEAQ (reference sequence).

The chain joins TRBV5-5 to TRBJ1-4; D is undetermined. This CDR3 contains 15 residues. With 2 bases removed from V and 0 bases from J, the gap between germline ends came to 8 bases. Germline loops: CDR1 SGHKS, CDR2 YYEKEE (reference sequence). CDR3 sequence: CASSLAQATNEKLFF. The CDR3 nucleotides read TGTGCCAGCAGCTTAGCCCAAGCAACTAATGAAAAACTGTTTTTT.